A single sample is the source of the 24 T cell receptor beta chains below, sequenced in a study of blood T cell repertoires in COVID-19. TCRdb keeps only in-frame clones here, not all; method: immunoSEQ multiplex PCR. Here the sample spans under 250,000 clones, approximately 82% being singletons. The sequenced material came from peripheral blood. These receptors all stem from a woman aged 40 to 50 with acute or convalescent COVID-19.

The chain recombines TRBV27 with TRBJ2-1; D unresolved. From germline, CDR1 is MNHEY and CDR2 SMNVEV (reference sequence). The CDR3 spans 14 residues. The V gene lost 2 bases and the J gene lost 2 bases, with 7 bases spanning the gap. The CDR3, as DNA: TGTGCCAGCAGTTTAGCGGTTACCTACAATGAGCAGTTCTTC. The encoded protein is CASSLAVTYNEQFF.

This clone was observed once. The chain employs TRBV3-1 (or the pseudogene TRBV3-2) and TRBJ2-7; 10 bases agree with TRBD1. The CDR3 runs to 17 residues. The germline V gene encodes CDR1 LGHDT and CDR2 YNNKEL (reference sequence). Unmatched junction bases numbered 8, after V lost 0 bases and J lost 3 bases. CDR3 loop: CASSQEGLWTGGYEQYF. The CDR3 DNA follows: TGTGCCAGCAGCCAAGAAGGTCTTTGGACAGGGGGCTACGAGCAGTACTTC.

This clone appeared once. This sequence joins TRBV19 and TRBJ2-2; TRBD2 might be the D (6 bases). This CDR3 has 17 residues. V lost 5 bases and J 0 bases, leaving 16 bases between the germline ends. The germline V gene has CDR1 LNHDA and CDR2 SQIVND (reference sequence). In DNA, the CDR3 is TGTGCCAGTAGTTGGGGTGGCGGGATCCCGAACACCGGGGAGCTGTTTTTT. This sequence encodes CASSWGGGIPNTGELFF. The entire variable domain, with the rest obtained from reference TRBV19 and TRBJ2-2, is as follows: DGGITQSPKYLFRKEGQNVTLSCEQNLNHDAMYWYRQDPGQGLRLIYYSQIVNDFQKGDIAEGYSVSREKKESFPLTVTSAQKNPTAFYLCASSWGGGIPNTGELFFGEGSRLTVL.

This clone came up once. CDR3 amino acids: CSASRGATNEKLFF. CDR3 DNA: TGCAGTGCTAGTCGCGGTGCAACTAATGAAAAACTGTTTTTT. The chain uses TRBV20-1 and TRBJ1-4; the D is unclear. The CDR3 loop spans 14 amino acids. Germline-derived CDR1 and CDR2 are DFQATT and SNEGSKA (reference sequence). Trimming removed 3 bases from V and 0 bases from J, with 8 bases in between.

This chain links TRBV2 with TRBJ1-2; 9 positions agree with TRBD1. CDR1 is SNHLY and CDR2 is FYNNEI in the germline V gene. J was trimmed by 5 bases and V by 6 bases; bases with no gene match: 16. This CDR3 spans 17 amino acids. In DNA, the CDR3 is TGTGCCAGCAGCCTAGGGACAGGGAGAAGCGCTTGGTATGGCTACACCTTC. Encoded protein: CASSLGTGRSAWYGYTF.

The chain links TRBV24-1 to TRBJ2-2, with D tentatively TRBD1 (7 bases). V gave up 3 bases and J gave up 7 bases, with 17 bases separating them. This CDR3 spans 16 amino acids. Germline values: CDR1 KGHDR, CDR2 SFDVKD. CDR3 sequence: CATSDTGQEGGGELFF. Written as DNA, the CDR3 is TGTGCCACCAGTGATACCGGACAGGAGGGGGGCGGGGAGCTGTTTTTT.

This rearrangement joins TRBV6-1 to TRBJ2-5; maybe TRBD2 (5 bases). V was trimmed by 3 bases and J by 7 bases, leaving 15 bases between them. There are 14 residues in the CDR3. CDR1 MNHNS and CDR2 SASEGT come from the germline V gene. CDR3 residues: CASSELAPEGTQYF. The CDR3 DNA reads TGTGCCAGCAGTGAGCTGGCACCCGAGGGGACCCAGTACTTC.

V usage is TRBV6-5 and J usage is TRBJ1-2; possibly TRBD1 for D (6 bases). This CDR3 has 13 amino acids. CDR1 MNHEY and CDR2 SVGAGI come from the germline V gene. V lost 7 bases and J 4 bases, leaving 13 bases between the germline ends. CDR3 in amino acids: CASTRTTGYGYTF. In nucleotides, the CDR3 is TGTGCCAGCACCCGCACGACAGGCTATGGCTACACCTTC.

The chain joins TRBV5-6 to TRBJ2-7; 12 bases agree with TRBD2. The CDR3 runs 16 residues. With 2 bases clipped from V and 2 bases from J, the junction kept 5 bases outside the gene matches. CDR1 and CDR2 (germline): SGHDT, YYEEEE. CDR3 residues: CASSLTSGGQPYEQYF. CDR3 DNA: TGTGCCAGCAGCTTAACTAGCGGGGGGCAACCCTACGAGCAGTACTTC.

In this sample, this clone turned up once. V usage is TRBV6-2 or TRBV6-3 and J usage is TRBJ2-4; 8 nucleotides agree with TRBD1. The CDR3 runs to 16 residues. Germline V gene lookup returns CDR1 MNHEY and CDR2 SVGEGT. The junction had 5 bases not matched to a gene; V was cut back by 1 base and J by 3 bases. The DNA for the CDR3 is TGTGCCAGCAGTTACTATCACACAGGGGGCAAAAACATTCAGTACTTC. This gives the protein CASSYYHTGGKNIQYF.

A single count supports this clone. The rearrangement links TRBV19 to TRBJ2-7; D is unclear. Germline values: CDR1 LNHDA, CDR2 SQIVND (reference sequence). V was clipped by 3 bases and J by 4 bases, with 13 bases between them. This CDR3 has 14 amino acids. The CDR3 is CASSMTPAIYEQYF. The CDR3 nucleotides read TGTGCCAGTAGTATGACACCAGCAATTTACGAGCAGTACTTC. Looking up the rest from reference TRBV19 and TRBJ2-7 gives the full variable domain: DGGITQSPKYLFRKEGQNVTLSCEQNLNHDAMYWYRQDPGQGLRLIYYSQIVNDFQKGDIAEGYSVSREKKESFPLTVTSAQKNPTAFYLCASSMTPAIYEQYFGPGTRLTVT.

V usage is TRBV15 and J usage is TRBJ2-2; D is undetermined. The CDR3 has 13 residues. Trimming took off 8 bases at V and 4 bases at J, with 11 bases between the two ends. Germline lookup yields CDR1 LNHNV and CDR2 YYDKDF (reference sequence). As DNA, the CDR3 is TGTGCCACCGTCGAAGACATCACCGGGGAGCTGTTTTTT. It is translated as CATVEDITGELFF.

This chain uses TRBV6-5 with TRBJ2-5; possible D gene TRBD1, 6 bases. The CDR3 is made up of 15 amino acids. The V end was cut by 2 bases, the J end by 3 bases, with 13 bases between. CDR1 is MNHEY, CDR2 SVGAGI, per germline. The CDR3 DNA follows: TGTGCCAGCAGTTACGGGCAGGGGTTTGAAGAGACCCAGTACTTC. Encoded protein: CASSYGQGFEETQYF.

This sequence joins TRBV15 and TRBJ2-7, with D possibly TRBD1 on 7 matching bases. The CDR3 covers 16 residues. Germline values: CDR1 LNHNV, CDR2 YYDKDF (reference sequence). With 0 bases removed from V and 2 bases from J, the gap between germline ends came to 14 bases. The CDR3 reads CATSRDRGRGAYEQYF. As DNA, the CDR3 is TGTGCCACCAGCAGAGATCGAGGCAGGGGGGCCTACGAGCAGTACTTC.

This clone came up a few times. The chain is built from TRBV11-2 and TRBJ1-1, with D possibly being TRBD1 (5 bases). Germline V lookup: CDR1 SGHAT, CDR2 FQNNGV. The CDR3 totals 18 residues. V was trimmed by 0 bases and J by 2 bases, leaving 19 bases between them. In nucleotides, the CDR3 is TGTGCCAGCAGCTTAGAACAGGCGGGGCTGTGGATAAACACTGAAGCTTTCTTT. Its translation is CASSLEQAGLWINTEAFF.

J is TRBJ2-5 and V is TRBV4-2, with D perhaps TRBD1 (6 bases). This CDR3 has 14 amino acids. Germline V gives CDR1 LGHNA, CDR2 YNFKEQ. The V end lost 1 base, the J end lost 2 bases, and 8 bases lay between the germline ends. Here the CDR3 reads CASSQAGQQETQYF. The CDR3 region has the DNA TGTGCCAGCAGCCAAGCAGGACAGCAAGAGACCCAGTACTTC.

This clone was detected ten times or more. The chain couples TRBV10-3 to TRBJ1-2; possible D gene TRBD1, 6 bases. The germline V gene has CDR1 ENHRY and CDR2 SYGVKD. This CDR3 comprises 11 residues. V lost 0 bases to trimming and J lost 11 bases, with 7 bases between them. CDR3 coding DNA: TGTGCCATCAGTGAGTCGGACAGATACACCTTC. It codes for CAISESDRYTF.

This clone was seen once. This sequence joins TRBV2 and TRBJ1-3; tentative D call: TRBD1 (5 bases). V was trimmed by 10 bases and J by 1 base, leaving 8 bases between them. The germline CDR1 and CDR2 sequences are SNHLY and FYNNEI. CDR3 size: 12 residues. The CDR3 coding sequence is TGTGCCACCCGGGGGTCTGGAAACACCATATATTTT. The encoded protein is CATRGSGNTIYF. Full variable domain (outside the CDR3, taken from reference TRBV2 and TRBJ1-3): EPEVTQTPSHQVTQMGQEVILRCVPISNHLYFYWYRQILGQKVEFLVSFYNNEISEKSEIFDDQFSVERPDGSNFTLKIRSTKLEDSAMYFCATRGSGNTIYFGEGSWLTVV.

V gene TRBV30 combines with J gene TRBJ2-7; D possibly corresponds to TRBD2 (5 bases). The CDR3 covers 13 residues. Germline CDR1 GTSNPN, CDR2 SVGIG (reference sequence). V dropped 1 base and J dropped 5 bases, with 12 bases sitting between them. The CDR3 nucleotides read TGTGCCTGGAGTGAGCGGTTGGGTCACGAGCAGTACTTC. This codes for CAWSERLGHEQYF.

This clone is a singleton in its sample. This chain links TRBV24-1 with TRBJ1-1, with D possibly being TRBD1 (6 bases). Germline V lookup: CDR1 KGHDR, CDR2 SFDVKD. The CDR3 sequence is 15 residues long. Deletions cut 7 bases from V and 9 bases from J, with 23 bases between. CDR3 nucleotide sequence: TGTGCCACCAGCTCCGGGGGGCAGATCGGGGAAAAAGCTTTCTTT. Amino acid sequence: CATSSGGQIGEKAFF.

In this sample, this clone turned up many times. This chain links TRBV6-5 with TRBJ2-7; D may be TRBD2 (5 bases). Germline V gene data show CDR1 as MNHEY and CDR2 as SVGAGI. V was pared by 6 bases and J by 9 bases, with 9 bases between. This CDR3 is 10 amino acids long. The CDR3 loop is CASSDGGQYF. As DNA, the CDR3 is TGTGCCAGCAGCGACGGAGGGCAGTACTTC.

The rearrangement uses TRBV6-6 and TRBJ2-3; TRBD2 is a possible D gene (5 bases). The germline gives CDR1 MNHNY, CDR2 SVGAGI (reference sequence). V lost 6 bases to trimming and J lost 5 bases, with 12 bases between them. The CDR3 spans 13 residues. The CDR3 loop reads CASREVLGDTQYF. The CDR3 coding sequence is TGTGCCAGCAGAGAAGTACTAGGAGATACGCAGTATTTT.

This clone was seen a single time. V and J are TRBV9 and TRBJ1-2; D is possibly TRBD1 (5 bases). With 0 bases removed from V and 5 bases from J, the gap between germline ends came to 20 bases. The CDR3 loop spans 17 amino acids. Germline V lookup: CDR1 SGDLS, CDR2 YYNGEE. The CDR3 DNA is TGTGCCAGCAGCGTAGCAGAGACACAGGCCATTATTTATGGCTACACCTTC. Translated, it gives CASSVAETQAIIYGYTF.

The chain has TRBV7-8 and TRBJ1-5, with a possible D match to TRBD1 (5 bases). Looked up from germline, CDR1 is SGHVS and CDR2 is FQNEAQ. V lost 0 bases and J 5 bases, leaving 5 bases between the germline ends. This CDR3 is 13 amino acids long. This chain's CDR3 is CASSLARDQPQHF. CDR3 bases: TGTGCCAGCAGCTTAGCCAGGGATCAGCCCCAGCATTTT.